One sample yielded the 10 T cell receptor beta chains listed below, sequenced in a study of T-cell reconstitution after alpha-beta-depleted transplantation in children. The TCRbeta library was prepared with unique molecular identifiers. TCRdb reanalysed the PCR reads using MiXCR and keeps one entry per CDR3 protein. The sample lists approximately 93,000 distinct CDR3 sequences; 7% to 10% were seen once. The source was PBMCs from the stem cell graft donor, collected from the stem cell graft. All receptors come from a human donor who donated a stem cell graft to a child with congenital amegakaryocytic thrombocytopenia.

In its sample, this clonotype was seen many times. The chain uses TRBV27 and TRBJ1-5; tentatively, D is TRBD1 (6 bases). This CDR3 spans 13 amino acids. Germline assignment: CDR1 MNHEY and CDR2 SMNVEV (reference sequence). CDR3 coding DNA: TGTGCGAGGGGGAGGAATGCCAATCAGCCCCAGCATTTT. It specifies CARGRNANQPQHF.

This clonotype was recorded many times. The CDR3 sequence: CASSFIVSSYEQYF. CDR3 coding DNA: TGTGCCAGCAGTTTTATTGTGAGCTCCTACGAGCAGTACTTC. V is TRBV28 and J is TRBJ2-7, with D unclear. V was shortened by 3 bases and J by 0 bases, with 9 bases between the two germline ends. Germline V gene data show CDR1 as MDHEN and CDR2 as SYDVKM. The CDR3 is 14 amino acids.

This clonotype was seen ten or more times. The V gene is TRBV9, the J gene TRBJ2-5; D not certain. V lost 4 bases and J 0 bases, leaving 13 bases between the germline ends. Germline values: CDR1 SGDLS, CDR2 YYNGEE. The CDR3 has 15 residues. The CDR3 DNA sequence: TGTGCCAGCAGCCCTTACCTCTCGTACCAAGAGACCCAGTACTTC. Translation: CASSPYLSYQETQYF.

This clonotype was observed a handful of times. One end of the junction is discordant with germline, which a read error may explain. The chain employs TRBV4-2 and TRBJ1-3; TRBD1 matches at 7 bases. CDR1 and CDR2 from the germline V gene are LGHNA and YNFKEQ. This CDR3 is built from 20 residues. This CDR3 is CASSKERGGGLLGTGNTIYF. CDR3 nucleotide sequence: TGTGCCAGCAGCAAAGAGAGGGGAGGGGGCCTCCTCGGGACAGGAAACACCATATATTTT.

At least ten counts were recorded for this clonotype. This chain links TRBV10-3 with TRBJ2-7, with D unclear. The V gene lost 6 bases and the J gene lost 4 bases, with 10 bases spanning the gap. CDR1 and CDR2 (germline): ENHRY, SYGVKD. This CDR3 is built from 12 residues. The DNA of the CDR3 is TGTGCCATCAGCTCGGCAGAATACGAGCAGTACTTC. Protein: CAISSAEYEQYF.

This clonotype was seen ten or more times. The rearrangement uses TRBV6-1 and TRBJ1-1; D may be TRBD1 (5 bases). Germline V lookup: CDR1 MNHNS, CDR2 SASEGT. The CDR3 contains 14 residues. V lost 6 bases to trimming and J lost 5 bases, with 16 bases between them. The CDR3 protein is CASRLTGPATEAFF. The DNA of the CDR3 is TGTGCCAGCAGACTCACAGGCCCAGCGACTGAAGCTTTCTTT.

This clonotype was found many times. V usage is TRBV3-1 and J usage is TRBJ2-3; tentatively, D is TRBD1 (5 bases). Germline loops: CDR1 LGHDT, CDR2 YNNKEL (reference sequence). CDR3 length equals 15 residues. V was pared by 4 bases and J by 2 bases, with 13 bases between. CDR3 bases: TGTGCCAGCAGCCGGGTTCCAGGGCCCACAGATACGCAGTATTTT. This gives the protein CASSRVPGPTDTQYF.

This clonotype was found many times. The chain links TRBV14 to TRBJ2-1; 9 bases are shared with TRBD2. The CDR3 has 16 amino acids. V lost 1 base to trimming and J lost 3 bases; unmatched junction nucleotides: 4. The V gene's germline CDR1 is SGHDN and CDR2 FVKESK. The CDR3 reads CASSQGLAAIYNEQFF. The CDR3 nucleotides read TGTGCCAGCAGCCAAGGACTAGCGGCCATCTACAATGAGCAGTTCTTC.

This clonotype was detected many times. The chain recombines TRBV14 with TRBJ2-6; D may be TRBD1 (6 bases). V lost 3 bases and J lost 4, with 16 bases in between. Germline V lookup: CDR1 SGHDN, CDR2 FVKESK. CDR3 length: 17 amino acids. The CDR3 loop is CASSHPGQPRGANVLTF. The CDR3 DNA sequence: TGTGCCAGCAGCCACCCCGGACAGCCTAGGGGGGCCAACGTCCTGACTTTC.

This clonotype was detected ten times or more. This chain uses TRBV12-3 or TRBV12-4 with TRBJ2-6; perhaps TRBD1 as D (6 bases). Trimming stripped 7 bases from V and 2 bases from J, with 18 bases between. This CDR3 comprises 17 residues. CDR3 amino acids: CASTSQGQIAGANVLTF. The CDR3 DNA sequence: TGTGCCAGCACGTCCCAGGGGCAGATAGCTGGGGCCAACGTCCTGACTTTC.